This T cell receptor beta chain was recorded in a study of CD8 T cells in ankylosing spondylitis. Study findings and constraints: CD8+ disease-linked clones were present at relatively low frequencies in blood. The study identified a TCR beta motif of several highly homologous variants that appeared characteristic of ankylosing spondylitis blood. In ankylosing spondylitis patients, matched synovial fluid reportedly showed significant enrichment of disease-linked clones.

This clonotype was seen many times. Its target is not known. By quantitative 5'-RACE with molecular barcodes, the TCR beta libraries were made. From the 5' RACE reads, TCRdb called clonotypes with MiXCR, one entry per CDR3 protein. Seen here are 210,000 or so distinct CDR3 sequences, roughly 25% observed once, and the top ten hold 6.6%. This CDR3 has 15 amino acids. Germline assignment: CDR1 DFQATT and CDR2 SNEGSKA (reference sequence). After removal of 3 bases from V and 6 bases from J, the junction contained 9 bases not matched to a gene. This TCR came from a male donor with ankylosing spondylitis or in good health (not recorded which). J is TRBJ2-4 and V is TRBV20-1; 9 bases are shared with TRBD2. Sequenced: blood, either unsorted or a sorted T cell fraction (not recorded which). CDR3 coding DNA: TGCAGTGCTAGGCCGCGGGGGGGAGTGAGAAACATTCAGTACTTC. Translation: CSARPRGGVRNIQYF.